Each of the 30 T cell receptor beta chains below was sequenced from the same sample in a study of shared clonotypes between healthy human individuals. Terminally differentiated effector memory CD45RA+ cells were left out of the naive CD8 fraction, which was CD45RO-negative and positively selected for CCR7. The assay was immunoSEQ multiplex PCR, and TCRdb's table has in-frame clones only and misses some. The sample shows about 2 million clones, just under 95% of them seen only once. The sequenced sample was naive CD8+ T cells sorted from blood. These TCRs come from a man between 18 and 35 years old in good health.

Remarks on this clone: Other DNA sequences in the sample encode the same CDR3. This chain links TRBV19 with TRBJ1-5; D possibly corresponds to TRBD1 (6 bases). Trimming took off 3 bases at V and 2 bases at J, with 11 bases between the two ends. Germline V CDR1 and CDR2: LNHDA, SQIVND (reference sequence). The CDR3 spans 15 residues. The CDR3 nucleotides read TGTGCCAGTAGTATCGGGGGGCTTGGCAATCAGCCCCAGCATTTT. Its protein is CASSIGGLGNQPQHF.

The sample holds one count of this clone. This rearrangement joins TRBV11-2 to TRBJ2-4; tentatively, D is TRBD1 or TRBD2 (5 bases each). V gave up 0 bases and J gave up 13 bases, with 13 bases separating them. The germline CDR1 and CDR2 sequences are SGHAT and FQNNGV. The CDR3 has 13 residues. CDR3: CASSLDPREQQYF. The CDR3 DNA is TGTGCCAGCAGCTTAGATCCCAGGGAGCAACAGTACTTC. Looking up the rest from reference TRBV11-2 and TRBJ2-4 gives the full variable domain: EAGVAQSPRYKIIEKRQSVAFWCNPISGHATLYWYQQILGQGPKLLIQFQNNGVVDDSQLPKDRFSAERLKGVDSTLKIQPAKLEDSAVYLCASSLDPREQQYFGAGTRLSVL.

The V and J genes are TRBV7-6 and TRBJ2-2, with D hard to call. The CDR3 contains 14 residues. Trimming stripped 5 bases from V and 4 bases from J, with 11 bases between. Per the germline V gene, CDR1 is SGHVS and CDR2 is FNYEAQ. As DNA, the CDR3 is TGTGCCAGCAGCCATGGACCCGGCACCGGGGAGCTGTTTTTT. Translated, it gives CASSHGPGTGELFF.

The chain is built from TRBV5-1 and TRBJ2-5, with TRBD1 matching over 7 bases. CDR1 and CDR2 (germline): SGHRS, YFSETQ. CDR3 size: 15 residues. The trim removed 4 bases at V and 0 bases at J, leaving 6 bases unmatched. The CDR3 DNA reads as TGCGCCAGCAGCGTACAGGGGAATTACCAAGAGACCCAGTACTTC. It translates to CASSVQGNYQETQYF.

The gene calls are TRBV7-9 and TRBJ2-7; D remains unclear. Between the trimmed V and J ends, which lost 3 bases and 3 bases, there was a span of 15 bases. CDR1 is SEHNR and CDR2 is FQNEAQ in the germline V gene (reference sequence). CDR3 length: 15 amino acids. The CDR3 DNA follows: TGTGCCAGCAGCTTGGGAAATGATGGGAACTACGAGCAGTACTTC. Translation gives CASSLGNDGNYEQYF.

V and J are TRBV7-9 and TRBJ1-5; 12 bases fit TRBD1. V shed 5 bases and J 7 bases; nucleotides not matched to a gene: 12. The CDR3 runs to 17 residues. The germline gives CDR1 SEHNR, CDR2 FQNEAQ (reference sequence). The CDR3 coding sequence is TGTGCCAGCAGCCAGTGGGGGACAGGGGGCGGCGGGCAGCCCCAGCATTTT. Translating it yields CASSQWGTGGGGQPQHF. The full variable domain, its missing parts supplied by reference TRBV7-9 and TRBJ1-5, is DTGVSQNPRHKITKRGQNVTFRCDPISEHNRLYWYRQTLGQGPEFLTYFQNEAQLEKSRLLSDRFSAERPKGSFSTLEIQRTEQGDSAMYLCASSQWGTGGGGQPQHFGDGTRLSIL.

The chain combines TRBV6-1 with TRBJ1-1; 7 bases line up with TRBD1. V dropped 6 bases and J dropped 3; count of bases not matched to a gene: 4. CDR3 length: 13 residues. Germline V gene data show CDR1 as MNHNS and CDR2 as SASEGT. This CDR3 reads CASRGGGYTEAFF. DNA of the CDR3: TGTGCCAGCAGGGGAGGGGGCTACACTGAAGCTTTCTTT.

In DNA form, the CDR3 reads TGTGCCAGCAGCTTAAGGGGACCCCTCAGTGACACAGATACGCAGTATTTT. It is translated as CASSLRGPLSDTDTQYF. The chain recombines TRBV7-9 with TRBJ2-3, with D perhaps given as TRBD1 or TRBD2 (5 bases each). Germline CDR1 is SEHNR and CDR2 is FQNEAQ (reference sequence). Trimming took 2 bases from V and 2 from J, leaving 17 bases between them. The CDR3 sequence is 17 residues long.

The genes are TRBV13 and TRBJ2-3; D remains unclear. CDR1 is PRHDT and CDR2 is FYEKMQ in the germline V gene (reference sequence). This CDR3 is built from 15 residues. V gave up 4 bases and J gave up 0 bases, with 11 bases separating them. The CDR3 bases are TGTGCCAGCAGCTCCATCACGGACAGCACAGATACGCAGTATTTT. Translated, it gives CASSSITDSTDTQYF.

This sequence joins TRBV9 and TRBJ2-1, with 7 bases matching TRBD2. Germline-derived CDR1 and CDR2 are SGDLS and YYNGEE. After removal of 1 base from V and 0 bases from J, the junction contained 1 base not matched to a gene. The CDR3 extends over 15 amino acids. The chain's CDR3 is CASSVSGDSYNEQFF. The DNA for the CDR3 is TGTGCCAGCAGCGTAAGCGGGGACTCCTACAATGAGCAGTTCTTC.

Remarks on this clone: The same CDR3 arises from other DNA sequences in this sample as well. V gene TRBV5-6 combines with J gene TRBJ2-7; D not certain. The CDR3 is 11 amino acids. Trimming pared 4 bases from V and 2 bases from J, leaving 4 bases between. Germline loops: CDR1 SGHDT, CDR2 YYEEEE. CDR3 sequence (DNA): TGTGCCAGCAGCACTGCCTACGAGCAGTACTTC. It is translated as CASSTAYEQYF.

This CDR3 reads CASSQGHLNTEAFF. The DNA of the CDR3 is TGCGCCAGCAGCCAGGGACATCTGAACACTGAAGCTTTCTTT. The chain employs TRBV4-3 and TRBJ1-1; TRBD1 might be the D (6 bases). This CDR3 is 14 amino acids long. Germline CDR1 LGHNA, CDR2 YSLEER. With 3 bases removed from V and 0 bases from J, the gap between germline ends came to 8 bases.

V usage is TRBV7-2 and J usage is TRBJ2-3; unclear D gene. V lost 5 bases, J lost 5 bases, and 20 bases lay in between. Germline V CDR1 and CDR2: SGHTA, FQGNSA. The length of the CDR3 is 16 residues. CDR3 sequence (DNA): TGTGCCAGCAGCGCTGTTTCATCCCTAATACAAGATACGCAGTATTTT. It encodes CASSAVSSLIQDTQYF. Drawing the rest from reference TRBV7-2 and TRBJ2-3, the complete variable domain is GAGVSQSPSNKVTEKGKDVELRCDPISGHTALYWYRQSLGQGLEFLIYFQGNSAPDKSGLPSDRFSAERTGGSVSTLTIQRTQQEDSAVYLCASSAVSSLIQDTQYFGPGTRLTVL.

The chain has TRBV13 and TRBJ2-3; perhaps TRBD2 as D (6 bases). V lost 4 bases to trimming and J lost 1 base, with 15 bases between them. Looked up from germline, CDR1 is PRHDT and CDR2 is FYEKMQ (reference sequence). This CDR3 comprises 16 residues. The CDR3 region is CASSSPHERGTDTQYF. DNA of the CDR3: TGTGCCAGCAGCTCACCCCACGAGCGGGGCACAGATACGCAGTATTTT.

This clone showed up just once. The chain has TRBV7-6 and TRBJ2-7; D is perhaps TRBD1 (6 bases). Trimming cost V 6 bases and J 1 base, with 16 bases left between them. Per the germline V gene, CDR1 is SGHVS and CDR2 is FNYEAQ. This CDR3 region has 15 residues. The CDR3: CASSLDSSYSYEQYF. Here the CDR3 DNA reads TGTGCCAGCAGTTTGGACAGCTCCTATTCCTACGAGCAGTACTTC. The whole variable domain, remainder taken from reference TRBV7-6 and TRBJ2-7, is GAGVSQSPRYKVTKRGQDVALRCDPISGHVSLYWYRQALGQGPEFLTYFNYEAQQDKSGLPNDRFSAERPEGSISTLTIQRTEQRDSAMYRCASSLDSSYSYEQYFGPGTRLTVT.

V usage is TRBV6-5 and J usage is TRBJ1-2; D is uncertain. The V gene lost 4 bases and the J gene lost 7 bases, with 13 bases spanning the gap. Germline lookup yields CDR1 MNHEY and CDR2 SVGAGI. This CDR3 comprises 13 residues. This chain's CDR3 is CASSSDGSGGYTF. In DNA, the CDR3 is TGTGCCAGCAGTTCCGACGGTTCGGGTGGCTACACCTTC.

The chain recombines TRBV4-1 with TRBJ2-7, with 8 bases identical to TRBD2. Germline lookup yields CDR1 MGHRA and CDR2 YSYEKL. The ends lost 4 bases at V and 4 bases at J; junction bases unmatched: 6. The CDR3 is 14 amino acids. CDR3 in amino acids: CASSPREREYEQYF. CDR3 bases: TGCGCCAGCAGCCCGCGGGAGCGGGAGTACGAGCAGTACTTC.

The chain employs TRBV4-1 and TRBJ2-2; no clear D. This CDR3 spans 15 amino acids. The V end was cut by 1 base, the J end by 1 base, with 7 bases between. The germline CDR1 and CDR2 sequences are MGHRA and YSYEKL. The CDR3 loop is CASSQGGENTGELFF. The CDR3 DNA is TGCGCCAGCAGCCAAGGTGGAGAGAACACCGGGGAGCTGTTTTTT.

This clone was observed a single time. This chain uses TRBV6-5 with TRBJ2-5; D is unclear. The CDR3 runs 14 residues. From germline, CDR1 is MNHEY and CDR2 SVGAGI. The V end was cut by 2 bases, the J end by 0 bases, with 7 bases between. Here the CDR3 DNA reads TGTGCCAGCAGTTACGGGGTAAACCAAGAGACCCAGTACTTC. The encoded protein is CASSYGVNQETQYF.

This sequence joins TRBV27 and TRBJ2-1; tentatively, D is TRBD2 (6 bases). The CDR3 sequence is 15 residues long. Germline V gene data show CDR1 as MNHEY and CDR2 as SMNVEV (reference sequence). Trimming left V 5 bases short and J 8 bases short, with 19 bases between. In DNA, the CDR3 is TGTGCCAGCAGTCAAGGGGTCGGGACTCCTTATGAGCAGTTCTTC. Protein: CASSQGVGTPYEQFF.

This clone has a single count. The rearrangement links TRBV7-8 to TRBJ2-2, with a tentative D call TRBD1 (6 bases). Germline V gene lookup returns CDR1 SGHVS and CDR2 FQNEAQ. The CDR3 is 17 residues long. The ends were cut back, 0 bases at V and 7 bases at J, with 18 bases in the middle. The CDR3: CASSLAGTSPALGELFF. Written as DNA, the CDR3 is TGTGCCAGCAGCTTAGCTGGGACATCCCCGGCTCTCGGGGAGCTGTTTTTT.

The rearrangement joins TRBV9 to TRBJ2-7; D unclear. The V gene's germline CDR1 is SGDLS and CDR2 YYNGEE. V lost 0 bases to trimming and J lost 2 bases, with 12 bases between them. The CDR3 extends over 15 amino acids. The CDR3 nucleotides read TGTGCCAGCAGCGTAGACGGGCTCCAGACCTACGAGCAGTACTTC. Amino acids: CASSVDGLQTYEQYF.

The chain links TRBV27 to TRBJ2-3, with 11 bases matching TRBD1. The trim removed 4 bases at V and 3 bases at J, leaving 6 bases unmatched. This CDR3 region has 16 residues. CDR1 is MNHEY, CDR2 SMNVEV, per germline (reference sequence). CDR3 nucleotides: TGTGCCAGCAGTTCCAGGACAGGGGGCTCGACAGATACGCAGTATTTT. It translates to CASSSRTGGSTDTQYF.

This rearrangement joins TRBV7-9 to TRBJ2-7; D gene ambiguous. From germline, CDR1 is SEHNR and CDR2 FQNEAQ (reference sequence). CDR3 size: 15 residues. V was cut by 5 bases and J by 1 base, with 15 bases left in between. The CDR3 loop reads CASSPWYQSSYEQYF. CDR3 nucleotide sequence: TGTGCCAGCAGCCCCTGGTATCAGTCTTCCTACGAGCAGTACTTC. The whole variable domain, filled in from reference TRBV7-9 and TRBJ2-7, reads DTGVSQNPRHKITKRGQNVTFRCDPISEHNRLYWYRQTLGQGPEFLTYFQNEAQLEKSRLLSDRFSAERPKGSFSTLEIQRTEQGDSAMYLCASSPWYQSSYEQYFGPGTRLTVT.

The V gene is TRBV5-4, the J gene TRBJ2-2, with TRBD1 identical over 12 bases. Per the germline V gene, CDR1 is SGHNT and CDR2 is YYREEE (reference sequence). V lost 3 bases to trimming and J lost 6 bases; unmatched junction nucleotides: 3. CDR3 size: 15 residues. The CDR3 is CASSWGQGAAGELFF. In nucleotides, the CDR3 is TGTGCCAGCAGCTGGGGACAGGGGGCCGCCGGGGAGCTGTTTTTT.

CDR3 sequence reads: CAWSGTSEETQYF. CDR3 sequence (DNA): TGTGCCTGGAGCGGGACTAGCGAAGAGACCCAGTACTTC. V is TRBV30 and J is TRBJ2-5, with TRBD2 matching over 10 bases. Unmatched junction bases numbered 1, after V lost 3 bases and J lost 3 bases. Germline assignment: CDR1 GTSNPN and CDR2 SVGIG (reference sequence). CDR3 length: 13 residues.

J is TRBJ2-2 and V is TRBV30, with TRBD1 as a possible D gene (6 bases). The CDR3 length is 16 residues. Trimming removed 0 bases at V and 4 bases at J, with 15 bases between. CDR1 is GTSNPN and CDR2 is SVGIG in the germline V gene (reference sequence). CDR3 residues: CAWSVREQGITGELFF. The CDR3 DNA follows: TGTGCCTGGAGTGTACGAGAACAGGGAATCACCGGGGAGCTGTTTTTT.

The rearrangement links TRBV5-4 to TRBJ2-1; possible D gene TRBD2, 5 bases. The V end lost 5 bases, the J end lost 7 bases, and 13 bases lay between the germline ends. There are 13 residues in the CDR3. CDR1 is SGHNT and CDR2 is YYREEE in the germline V gene (reference sequence). The CDR3 bases are TGTGCCAGCAGTTTTGCGACTAATAATGAGCAGTTCTTC. Its protein product is CASSFATNNEQFF. Variable domain in full (rest from reference TRBV5-4 and TRBJ2-1): ETGVTQSPTHLIKTRGQQVTLRCSSQSGHNTVSWYQQALGQGPQFIFQYYREEENGRGNFPPRFSGLQFPNYSSELNVNALELDDSALYLCASSFATNNEQFFGPGTRLTVL.

This clone appeared once. Other DNA sequences in the sample encode the same CDR3. The chain employs TRBV27 and TRBJ1-1, with 7 bases aligning to TRBD1. There are 14 residues in the CDR3. V shed 3 bases and J 4 bases; nucleotides not matched to a gene: 5. Germline values: CDR1 MNHEY, CDR2 SMNVEV (reference sequence). CDR3 sequence reads: CASSFGRGFTEAFF. The CDR3 DNA follows: TGTGCCAGCAGTTTTGGCAGGGGGTTCACTGAAGCTTTCTTT.

V and J are TRBV28 and TRBJ2-5; 13 positions agree with TRBD2. CDR1 is MDHEN, CDR2 SYDVKM, per germline. V was clipped by 2 bases and J by 4 bases; unmatched bases: 4. This CDR3 comprises 16 residues. As DNA, the CDR3 is TGTGCCAGCAGTTTAGCCAGGACTAGCGGGGGAGAGACCCAGTACTTC. Its protein product is CASSLARTSGGETQYF. The full variable domain, with the rest looked up from reference TRBV28 and TRBJ2-5, is DVKVTQSSRYLVKRTGEKVFLECVQDMDHENMFWYRQDPGLGLRLIYFSYDVKMKEKGDIPEGYSVSREKKERFSLILESASTNQTSMYLCASSLARTSGGETQYFGPGTRLLVL.